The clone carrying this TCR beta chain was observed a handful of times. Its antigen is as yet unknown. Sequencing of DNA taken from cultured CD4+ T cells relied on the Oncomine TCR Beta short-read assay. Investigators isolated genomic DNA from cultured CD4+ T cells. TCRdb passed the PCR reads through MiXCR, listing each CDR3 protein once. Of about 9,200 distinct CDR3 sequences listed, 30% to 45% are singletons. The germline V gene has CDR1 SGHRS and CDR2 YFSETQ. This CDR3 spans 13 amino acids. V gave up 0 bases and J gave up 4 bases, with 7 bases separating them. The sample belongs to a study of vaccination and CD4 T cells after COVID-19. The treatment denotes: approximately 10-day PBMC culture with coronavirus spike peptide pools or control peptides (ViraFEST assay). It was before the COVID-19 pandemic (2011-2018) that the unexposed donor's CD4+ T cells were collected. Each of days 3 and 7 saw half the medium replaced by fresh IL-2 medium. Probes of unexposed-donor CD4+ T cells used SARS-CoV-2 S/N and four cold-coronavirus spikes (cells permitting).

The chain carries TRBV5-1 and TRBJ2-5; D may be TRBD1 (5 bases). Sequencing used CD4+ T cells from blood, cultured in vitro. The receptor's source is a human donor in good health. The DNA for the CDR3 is TGCGCCAGCAGCTTGGGGGGCTTAGAGACCCAGTACTTC. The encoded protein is CASSLGGLETQYF.